The entry below describes one TCR beta chain. The antigen remains unidentified. The data are from a study of chemoradiotherapy in HPV16-positive cancers. Study results and caveats: Non-HPV-specific T cells did not expand in tumors during treatment, whereas candidate HPV-specific clones and E7-related motifs did. Better recurrence-free survival went with HPV-responsive T-cell expansion in HPV16-positive patients.

Over chemoradiotherapy, repertoires were sampled more than once. Trimming shortened V by 3 bases and J by 0 bases, and 9 bases separated the two germline ends. Germline V CDR1 and CDR2: MNHNS, SASEGT. This CDR3 comprises 15 residues. The protocol was immunoSEQ multiplex PCR, while the TCRdb copy is restricted to in-frame clones and leaves out a portion. The sample lists 9,500 to 15,000 clones; roughly 80% were seen once. This rearrangement joins TRBV6-1 to TRBJ1-3; D uncertain. The sequence came from a human donor with HPV-associated anogenital cancer. The sample was taken from a patient who underwent chemoradiotherapy. The DNA for the CDR3 is TGTGCCAGCAGTGAGGGATCTCGCTCTGGAAACACCATATATTTT. Translation gives CASSEGSRSGNTIYF.